This paragraph reports one T cell receptor beta chain. No antigen is known for it. This specimen belongs to a study of response to subunit inactivated influenza vaccine. TCRdb called the RT-PCR reads again in MiXCR, with one record for every CDR3 protein. The sample carries 500,000 or so distinct CDR3 sequences, approximately 15% recorded once. Study results and limitations: T cells newly recruited by each seasonal influenza vaccination are few, the authors suggested.

V was shortened by 3 bases and J by 2 bases, with 4 bases between the two germline ends. Looked up from germline, CDR1 is DFQATT and CDR2 is SNEGSKA (reference sequence). The CDR3 runs 11 residues. Material: CD4+ T cells sorted from PBMCs, obtained approximately 25 months after vaccination. The chain combines TRBV20-1 with TRBJ2-5; D unresolved. The TCR comes from a man aged 45 to 70 who received an inactivated influenza vaccine. In DNA form, the CDR3 reads TGCAGTGCTAGTCATCAAGAGACCCAGTACTTC. As protein: CSASHQETQYF.